This is a list of T cell receptor beta chains from one sample in a study of OX40 agonist ivuxolimab in advanced cancers. Assay: immunoSEQ multiplex PCR; the TCRdb copy retains only in-frame clones and omits some. The repertoire holds 9,500 to 13,000 clones, with over 65% as singletons. The input for sequencing was CD4+ or CD8+ T cells sorted from blood, taken in a trial of the OX40 agonist ivuxolimab. The receptors derive from an adult with an advanced solid tumor such as melanoma, head and neck, liver or kidney cancer. The CDR3 runs from the conserved cysteine through the conserved F or W. A D gene is named only where the DNA matches it firmly. Rows may omit the clone size; those that give it use once, few, many or a size class.

>TRBD2|TRBV5-1|TRBJ2-2|few
TGCGCCAGCAGCCGCGGGGGAGGGGACACCGGGGAGCTGTTTTTT
CASSRGGGDTGELFF
>TRBD1|TRBV6-5|TRBJ2-7|-
TGTGCCAGCAGCAACGGACAGGGGGTCTCCTACGAGCAGTACTTC
CASSNGQGVSYEQYF
>-|TRBV6-1|TRBJ2-7|-
TGTGCCAGCAGTGATGGACCCTACGAGCAGTACTTC
CASSDGPYEQYF
>-|TRBV27|TRBJ1-2|-
TGTGCCAGCAGTTGGACAGTGAACTATGGCTACACCTTC
CASSWTVNYGYTF
>TRBD1|TRBV7-9|TRBJ1-2|-
TGTGCCAGCAGCTCGGGACAGGGGCCCTATGGCTACACCTTC
CASSSGQGPYGYTF
>-|TRBV28|TRBJ1-2|few
TGTGCCAGCAGTTGGACAGATCATCCCTATGGCTACACCTTC
CASSWTDHPYGYTF
>-|TRBV9|TRBJ1-1|few
TGTGCCAGCAGCGCCTCCGGGTACACTGAAGCTTTCTTT
CASSASGYTEAFF
>TRBD1|TRBV5-6|TRBJ1-6|-
TGTGCCAGCACCACGAGGGGGACAGGGGCTTCACCCCTCCACTTT
CASTTRGTGASPLHF
>-|TRBV29-1|TRBJ2-1|few
TGCAGCGGCAGGGCCAATGAGCAGTTCTTC
CSGRANEQFF
>-|TRBV15|TRBJ1-5|-
TGTGCCACCAGCCCCCGTGGGAGCAATCAGCCCCAGCATTTT
CATSPRGSNQPQHF
>-|TRBV7-2|TRBJ2-2|-
TGTGCCAGCAGCTTAGCTGCGGGCACCGGGGAGCTGTTTTTT
CASSLAAGTGELFF
>TRBD1|TRBV9|TRBJ2-7|-
TGTGCCAGCAGCGTAGGAGGGGGCGCCTACCACGAGCAGTACTTC
CASSVGGGAYHEQYF
>-|TRBV7-2|TRBJ2-1|-
TGTGCCATCCAGCAGGGCAATGAGCAGTTCTTC
CAIQQGNEQFF
>-|TRBV10-3|TRBJ1-1|-
TGTGCCATCAGTGCGGGAGGGACGGAAGGAGTTTTGGGCACTGAAGCTTTCTTT
CAISAGGTEGVLGTEAFF
>-|TRBV7-9|TRBJ1-1|-
TGTGCCAGCAGCTTAGACGCGGATTCTGGAGCTTTCTTT
CASSLDADSGAFF
>TRBD1|TRBV5-8|TRBJ2-7|-
TGTGCCAGCAGCTCCACAGGGGCAGATTACGAGCAGTACTTC
CASSSTGADYEQYF
>-|TRBV11-2|TRBJ2-2|-
TGTGCCAGCAGCTCGGGGCGCACCGGGGAGCTGTTTTTT
CASSSGRTGELFF
>-|TRBV19|TRBJ2-7|few
TGTGCCAGTAGTTCCTGGGACAATCGCGAGCAGTACTTC
CASSSWDNREQYF
>TRBD1|TRBV13|TRBJ1-2|few
TGTGCCAGCAGCGTTGGGACAGGGGGCGCCGCGGGAGGCTACACCTTC
CASSVGTGGAAGGYTF
>-|TRBV5-5|TRBJ2-2|-
TGTGCCAGCAGCCCATGGGGGGATGGCGGGGAGCTGTTTTTT
CASSPWGDGGELFF
>-|TRBV7-3|TRBJ2-2|-
TGTGCCAGCAGCTTAATGGAGAACACCGGGGAGCTGTTTTTT
CASSLMENTGELFF
>TRBD2|TRBV5-1|TRBJ2-1|few
TGCGCCAGCAGCTTGGCCCGGCTAGCGGGGGGGCAGGTGGGCAATGAGCAGTTCTTC
CASSLARLAGGQVGNEQFF
>-|TRBV27|TRBJ1-6|few
TGTGCCAGTAGGAGGGGTAGTTCACCCCTCCACTTT
CASRRGSSPLHF
>-|TRBV5-6|TRBJ1-4|-
TGTGCCAGCACCTCGGGGACCGGGGGAACTAATGAAAAACTGTTTTTT
CASTSGTGGTNEKLFF
>TRBD1|TRBV9|TRBJ2-4|few
TGTGCCAGCAGCCCAGGGACAGGGGTAGCCAAAAACATTCAGTACTTC
CASSPGTGVAKNIQYF
>TRBD1|TRBV11-1|TRBJ1-2|once
TGTGCCAGCAGCCATCTCGTCGGGACAGCCTATGGCTACACCTTC
CASSHLVGTAYGYTF
>-|TRBV7-3|TRBJ1-2|-
TGTGCCAGCAGCTTAGTTTCCGGGTTCCAGGGCTACACCTTC
CASSLVSGFQGYTF
>-|TRBV7-8|TRBJ1-3|-
TGTGCCAGCAGCTCGGGAGTAGCCTCTGGAAACACCATATATTTT
CASSSGVASGNTIYF
>TRBD1|TRBV28|TRBJ2-1|-
TGTGCCAGCAGTACAGCCCGACAGGGGCAGATAGGCAATGAGCAGTTCTTC
CASSTARQGQIGNEQFF
>-|TRBV19|TRBJ2-3|-
TGTGCCAGTAAATCTACACCACTATCTAGCACAGATACGCAGTATTTT
CASKSTPLSSTDTQYF
>-|TRBV7-2|TRBJ1-1|-
TGTGCCAGCAGCTTGGGGGCAGGTACTGAAGCTTTCTTT
CASSLGAGTEAFF
>-|TRBV7-2|TRBJ2-3|-
TGTGCCAGCAGCCGGGTTAGCACAGATACGCAGTATTTT
CASSRVSTDTQYF
>-|TRBV6-5|TRBJ2-7|-
TGTGCCAGCAGTTACTCGTACGGATCAGCGGACGAGCAGTACTTC
CASSYSYGSADEQYF
>TRBD1|TRBV6-5|TRBJ1-1|-
TGTGCCAGCAGTCCCTGGACAGGAAACACTGAAGCTTTCTTT
CASSPWTGNTEAFF
>-|TRBV16|TRBJ1-1|-
TGTGCCAGCAGCCCCCGAACAGGGTTCAACACTGAAGCTTTCTTT
CASSPRTGFNTEAFF
>TRBD2|TRBV7-7|TRBJ2-3|-
TGTGCTAGCAGCTTAAGGGCAGGGACTAACACAGATACGCAGTATTTT
CASSLRAGTNTDTQYF
>TRBD2|TRBV2|TRBJ2-5|-
TGTGCCAGCAGTATAGCGGGGGCACAAGAGACCCAGTACTTC
CASSIAGAQETQYF
>-|TRBV7-2|TRBJ2-7|once
TGTGCCAGCGGCTCGGACGGGCATTCGTACGAGCAGTACTTC
CASGSDGHSYEQYF
>-|TRBV2|TRBJ1-2|few
TGTGCCAGCAGTGAAGCGGGACGGCTCTATGGCTACACCTTC
CASSEAGRLYGYTF
>-|TRBV9|TRBJ1-1|-
TGTGCCAGCAGCGTAGGGAACGGGAACACTGAAGCTTTCTTT
CASSVGNGNTEAFF